These 32 T cell receptor beta chains originate from one sample sequenced in a study of cytomegalovirus exposure and HLA in healthy donors. The PCR made use of 60 Vbeta and 13 Jbeta primers. Profiling relied on immunoSEQ multiplex PCR, and the TCRdb table lists in-frame clones only, not all of them. The sample shows 100,000 to 150,000 clones, around 73% of them seen only once. The specimen was PBMCs. The receptor set was obtained from a female donor in good health and CMV-seronegative.

The J gene is TRBJ2-3, the V gene TRBV2; 12 nucleotides match TRBD2. CDR1 SNHLY and CDR2 FYNNEI come from the germline V gene. The CDR3 spans 14 residues. V was pared by 8 bases and J by 2 bases, with 2 bases of the junction left unmatched. DNA for the CDR3: TGTGCCAGCGGACTAGCGGGACTCACAGATACGCAGTATTTT. This sequence encodes CASGLAGLTDTQYF.

The J gene is TRBJ1-1, the V gene TRBV28, with a possible D match to TRBD1 (5 bases). The ends were cut back, 7 bases at V and 5 bases at J, with 20 bases in the middle. The CDR3 is 15 amino acids. The germline gives CDR1 MDHEN, CDR2 SYDVKM. This CDR3 reads CASTFGGAGRTEAFF. The DNA of the CDR3 is TGTGCCAGCACCTTTGGAGGGGCCGGGAGGACTGAAGCTTTCTTT.

The CDR3 nucleotides are TGTGCCAGCAGTCGCAGACTAGCGGGAGGGGTAAACGAGCAGTACTTC. Residues: CASSRRLAGGVNEQYF. The V and J genes are TRBV27 and TRBJ2-7; 14 bases fit TRBD2. Germline CDR1 MNHEY, CDR2 SMNVEV (reference sequence). V dropped 5 bases and J dropped 5; count of bases not matched to a gene: 8. The CDR3 is made up of 16 amino acids.

The J gene is TRBJ2-7, the V gene TRBV5-1; 13 positions agree with TRBD2. J lost 5 bases, V lost 4 bases, and 6 bases had no gene match. This CDR3 region has 15 residues. CDR1 and CDR2 from the germline V gene are SGHRS and YFSETQ. CDR3 sequence: CASSPGLAGSNEQYF. CDR3 nucleotides: TGCGCCAGCAGCCCGGGACTAGCGGGATCCAACGAGCAGTACTTC. The variable domain in full, completed from reference TRBV5-1 and TRBJ2-7, reads KAGVTQTPRYLIKTRGQQVTLSCSPISGHRSVSWYQQTPGQGLQFLFEYFSETQRNKGNFPGRFSGRQFSNSRSEMNVSTLELGDSALYLCASSPGLAGSNEQYFGPGTRLTVT.

The gene calls are TRBV28 and TRBJ1-2, with 8 nucleotides matching TRBD1. CDR1 and CDR2 from the germline V gene are MDHEN and SYDVKM. Losses at the gene ends were 5 bases for V and 8 bases for J; bases not matched to a gene: 22. There are 18 residues in the CDR3. This CDR3 is CASSGNTDRTGYVGGYTF. The DNA of the CDR3 is TGTGCCAGCAGTGGGAACACGGATAGGACAGGGTATGTGGGCGGCTACACCTTC.

This clone was seen just once. This CDR3 is CASRPRTATGSYGYTF. The DNA of the CDR3 is TGCGCCAGCAGACCTAGGACTGCCACCGGGTCCTATGGCTACACCTTC. This rearrangement joins TRBV5-1 to TRBJ1-2; D is ambiguous. This CDR3 has 16 residues. Trimming took off 5 bases at V and 4 bases at J, with 21 bases between the two ends. CDR1 is SGHRS and CDR2 is YFSETQ in the germline V gene.

A remark on this clone: Other DNA sequences in this specimen translate into the identical CDR3. This chain links TRBV5-1 with TRBJ1-4; D unclear. There are 15 residues in the CDR3. From germline, CDR1 is SGHRS and CDR2 YFSETQ. V was pared by 1 base and J by 7 bases, with 14 bases between. CDR3 in amino acids: CASSLFPAGGEKLFF. Here the CDR3 DNA reads TGCGCCAGCAGCTTGTTCCCGGCAGGTGGTGAAAAACTGTTTTTT.

This clone was picked up a small number of times. This chain uses TRBV19 with TRBJ1-5, with 7 bases fitting TRBD1. The CDR3 spans 15 residues. Trimming cost V 3 bases and J 5 bases; bases outside gene matches: 7. CDR1 LNHDA and CDR2 SQIVND come from the germline V gene (reference sequence). The CDR3 nucleotides read TGTGCCAGTAGTATGAGGGACAGCGCAGATCAGCCCCAGCATTTT. This gives the protein CASSMRDSADQPQHF.

This rearrangement joins TRBV7-2 to TRBJ1-1; no definite D call. Deletions cut 5 bases from V and 5 bases from J, with 15 bases between. The CDR3 loop spans 14 amino acids. Germline values: CDR1 SGHTA, CDR2 FQGNSA. DNA for the CDR3: TGTGCCAGCAGCCTCCTCGGACTTGATACTGAAGCTTTCTTT. It is translated as CASSLLGLDTEAFF.

The J gene is TRBJ2-3, the V gene TRBV5-6; 16 nucleotides align to TRBD2. Germline V gives CDR1 SGHDT, CDR2 YYEEEE. This CDR3 is 18 amino acids long. V gave up 4 bases and J gave up 6 bases; unmatched junction bases: 11. The DNA of the CDR3 is TGTGCCAGCAGCAACCCGGGACTAGCGGGAGGGTTCACCGATACGCAGTATTTT. It specifies CASSNPGLAGGFTDTQYF.

The CDR3 nucleotides are TGTGCCAGCAGCGGACAGGGGGCGGTTGATCAGCCCCAGCATTTT. Translated: CASSGQGAVDQPQHF. The rearrangement joins TRBV6-1 to TRBJ1-5, with 11 bases fitting TRBD1. This CDR3 region has 15 residues. Germline assignment: CDR1 MNHNS and CDR2 SASEGT. Trimming removed 6 bases from V and 5 bases from J; junction bases left unmatched: 6.

The chain is built from TRBV14 and TRBJ2-7; tentatively, D is TRBD1 (5 bases). V was clipped by 1 base and J by 1 base, with 11 bases between them. The CDR3 totals 15 residues. CDR1 is SGHDN and CDR2 is FVKESK in the germline V gene. The CDR3, as DNA: TGTGCCAGCAGCCAAGTTTTCGACAGATCCTACGAGCAGTACTTC. The encoded protein is CASSQVFDRSYEQYF.

The V call is TRBV29-1, the J call TRBJ2-7, with TRBD2 identical over 11 bases. Trimming cost V 6 bases and J 7 bases; bases outside gene matches: 11. This CDR3 contains 14 residues. Germline V gives CDR1 SQVTM, CDR2 ANQGSEA. Here the CDR3 reads CSVGIAGGPMEQYF. CDR3 coding DNA: TGCAGCGTAGGGATAGCGGGAGGGCCGATGGAGCAGTACTTC.

V is TRBV2 and J is TRBJ1-5; D is ambiguous. Germline V CDR1 and CDR2: SNHLY, FYNNEI. Trimming stripped 8 bases from V and 0 bases from J, with 11 bases between. There are 14 residues in the CDR3. This CDR3 is CASGESYSNQPQHF. The CDR3 bases are TGTGCCAGCGGGGAGTCTTATAGCAATCAGCCCCAGCATTTT.

V usage is TRBV5-6 and J usage is TRBJ2-7; possibly TRBD2 for D (6 bases). Germline V lookup: CDR1 SGHDT, CDR2 YYEEEE. The CDR3 covers 12 residues. Trimming removed 2 bases at V and 6 bases at J, with 9 bases between. Here the CDR3 DNA reads TGTGCCAGCAGCTTTGGGGGACTCGAGCAGTACTTC. This codes for CASSFGGLEQYF.

The genes are TRBV11-2 and TRBJ2-7; possibly TRBD2 for D (5 bases). The V gene lost 3 bases and the J gene lost 3 bases, with 6 bases spanning the gap. CDR1 and CDR2 from the germline V gene are SGHAT and FQNNGV. The CDR3 loop spans 12 amino acids. The CDR3 nucleotides are TGTGCCAGCAGCTTCGGGGTCTACGAGCAGTACTTC. Amino acid sequence: CASSFGVYEQYF.

The chain uses TRBV29-1 and TRBJ1-1, with 7 bases fitting TRBD1. In germline, CDR1 is SQVTM, CDR2 ANQGSEA. The CDR3 covers 14 residues. V lost 6 bases, J lost 5 bases, and 12 bases stayed unmatched. CDR3 sequence reads: CSVLFRQGKTEAFF. Here the CDR3 DNA reads TGCAGCGTCCTCTTCCGACAGGGAAAAACTGAAGCTTTCTTT.

The CDR3 is CASSVQVNTEAFF. The CDR3 region has the DNA TGTGCCAGCAGTGTTCAGGTAAACACTGAAGCTTTCTTT. V is TRBV6-4 and J is TRBJ1-1, with D hard to call. V lost 4 bases and J lost 2, with 8 bases in between. Germline V lookup: CDR1 MRHNA, CDR2 SNTAGT. The CDR3 has 13 amino acids.

The V gene is TRBV4-3, the J gene TRBJ2-5; a possible D gene is TRBD1 (6 bases). This CDR3 contains 17 residues. Germline lookup yields CDR1 LGHNA and CDR2 YSLEER. Trimming took off 0 bases at V and 0 bases at J, with 14 bases between the two ends. CDR3 loop: CASSQDYGQGYQETQYF. CDR3 nucleotide sequence: TGCGCCAGCAGCCAAGATTATGGGCAGGGGTACCAAGAGACCCAGTACTTC.

The chain uses TRBV4-3 and TRBJ2-1; TRBD2 agrees at 11 bases. In germline, CDR1 is LGHNA, CDR2 YSLEER. CDR3 length: 16 amino acids. V shed 2 bases and J 4 bases; nucleotides not matched to a gene: 4. CDR3 nucleotides: TGCGCCAGCAGCCAATTTGGACTAGCGGGTTACAATGAGCAGTTCTTC. Translation gives CASSQFGLAGYNEQFF.

CDR3 in amino acids: CASSFPSGSVADTQYF. CDR3 coding DNA: TGTGCCAGCAGCTTCCCTAGCGGGAGCGTGGCGGATACGCAGTATTTT. The gene calls are TRBV11-2 and TRBJ2-3; TRBD2 matches at 10 bases. Per the germline V gene, CDR1 is SGHAT and CDR2 is FQNNGV. The CDR3 loop spans 16 amino acids. V lost 3 bases and J lost 6; bases outside the gene matches: 9. The full variable domain, its missing parts supplied by reference TRBV11-2 and TRBJ2-3, is EAGVAQSPRYKIIEKRQSVAFWCNPISGHATLYWYQQILGQGPKLLIQFQNNGVVDDSQLPKDRFSAERLKGVDSTLKIQPAKLEDSAVYLCASSFPSGSVADTQYFGPGTRLTVL.

The V and J genes are TRBV7-8 and TRBJ1-2; 9 bases are shared with TRBD1. The V gene end was trimmed by 1 base and the J gene end by 2 bases; junction bases not matched to a gene: 2. CDR1 and CDR2 from the germline V gene are SGHVS and FQNEAQ. CDR3 length equals 15 residues. CDR3 protein: CASSLVGTGNYGYTF. Written as DNA, the CDR3 is TGTGCCAGCAGCTTAGTCGGGACAGGGAACTATGGCTACACCTTC.

This clone was picked up a small number of times. The chain is built from TRBV28 and TRBJ1-1; D unresolved. CDR3 size: 14 residues. The germline V gene encodes CDR1 MDHEN and CDR2 SYDVKM. V was clipped by 5 bases and J by 1 base, with 11 bases between them. CDR3 in DNA: TGTGCCAGCAGTCAGACGCACAGGAACACTGAAGCTTTCTTT. Protein product: CASSQTHRNTEAFF.

This rearrangement joins TRBV6-4 to TRBJ1-5; TRBD1 aligns across 12 bases. The germline CDR1 and CDR2 sequences are MRHNA and SNTAGT. This CDR3 has 14 residues. After removal of 2 bases from V and 7 bases from J, the junction contained 0 bases not matched to a gene. DNA for the CDR3: TGTGCCAGCAGTGACGGGACAGGGGGCCAGCCCCAGCATTTT. The encoded protein is CASSDGTGGQPQHF.

V gene TRBV7-3 combines with J gene TRBJ2-5; TRBD2 aligns across 11 bases. J lost 5 bases, V lost 5 bases, and 7 bases had no gene match. The CDR3 has 15 amino acids. From germline, CDR1 is SGHTA and CDR2 FQGTGA. The CDR3 DNA reads as TGTGCCAGCAGCGTCACTAGCGGGAGAGGGGAGACCCAGTACTTC. It is translated as CASSVTSGRGETQYF. Complete variable domain (other parts from reference TRBV7-3 and TRBJ2-5): GAGVSQTPSNKVTEKGKYVELRCDPISGHTALYWYRQSLGQGPEFLIYFQGTGAADDSGLPNDRFFAVRPEGSVSTLKIQRTERGDSAVYLCASSVTSGRGETQYFGPGTRLLVL.

The rearrangement joins TRBV5-1 to TRBJ1-2, with a weak D call TRBD1 (5 bases). V lost 0 bases and J lost 8, with 8 bases in between. Germline values: CDR1 SGHRS, CDR2 YFSETQ. This CDR3 has 12 amino acids. CDR3 DNA: TGCGCCAGCAGCTTGGTAGGGGTCGGCTACACCTTC. This encodes CASSLVGVGYTF.

This clone was picked up a small number of times. The V call is TRBV5-1, the J call TRBJ2-5; D perhaps matches TRBD2 (6 bases). The CDR3 spans 14 residues. CDR1 is SGHRS, CDR2 YFSETQ, per germline. The V end was cut by 4 bases, the J end by 4 bases, with 14 bases between. The CDR3 spells CASSPGGVRETQYF. For the CDR3, the DNA is TGCGCCAGCAGCCCCGGAGGGGTTAGAGAGACCCAGTACTTC.

The chain has TRBV28 and TRBJ1-1, with D possibly being TRBD1 (6 bases). The germline CDR1 and CDR2 sequences are MDHEN and SYDVKM. Trimming removed 0 bases at V and 0 bases at J, with 14 bases between. CDR3 length: 17 amino acids. DNA of the CDR3: TGTGCCAGCAGTTTATGGGCGCCTGGGGGCCTGAACACTGAAGCTTTCTTT. This gives the protein CASSLWAPGGLNTEAFF.

The V call is TRBV10-3, the J call TRBJ2-7; 11 nucleotides align to TRBD2. CDR3 length: 17 amino acids. The germline CDR1 and CDR2 sequences are ENHRY and SYGVKD. The ends lost 3 bases at V and 5 bases at J; junction bases unmatched: 12. CDR3 nucleotides: TGTGCCATCAGTGACCCGGGACTAGCGGCAGAAACCCACGAGCAGTACTTC. Translation gives CAISDPGLAAETHEQYF.

This chain joins TRBV7-2 and TRBJ1-4; D gene ambiguous. V lost 2 bases to trimming and J lost 1 base, with 14 bases between them. The CDR3 is made up of 17 amino acids. CDR1 is SGHTA, CDR2 FQGNSA, per germline. The CDR3 sequence is CASSLPSWAITNEKLFF. The CDR3 coding sequence is TGTGCCAGCAGCTTACCCTCATGGGCGATAACTAATGAAAAACTGTTTTTT.

This clone turned up a few times. This chain connects TRBV27 to TRBJ2-5, with 8 bases that match TRBD2. Germline lookup yields CDR1 MNHEY and CDR2 SMNVEV (reference sequence). This CDR3 is 14 amino acids long. Germline trimming cut 3 bases from V and 4 bases from J; bases unmatched to any gene: 4. CDR3 protein: CASSFYGRGETQYF. The CDR3 nucleotides read TGTGCCAGCAGTTTTTACGGGAGGGGAGAGACCCAGTACTTC.

V usage is TRBV9 and J usage is TRBJ2-7; no firm D call. CDR3 length: 16 amino acids. Per the germline V gene, CDR1 is SGDLS and CDR2 is YYNGEE. The V end lost 0 bases, the J end lost 5 bases, and 18 bases lay between the germline ends. The CDR3, as DNA: TGTGCCAGCAGCGTAGCCCCAGGTTCAAGTCAAAACGAGCAGTACTTC. It translates to CASSVAPGSSQNEQYF. The full variable domain, its missing parts supplied by reference TRBV9 and TRBJ2-7, is DSGVTQTPKHLITATGQRVTLRCSPRSGDLSVYWYQQSLDQGLQFLIQYYNGEERAKGNILERFSAQQFPDLHSELNLSSLELGDSALYFCASSVAPGSSQNEQYFGPGTRLTVT.